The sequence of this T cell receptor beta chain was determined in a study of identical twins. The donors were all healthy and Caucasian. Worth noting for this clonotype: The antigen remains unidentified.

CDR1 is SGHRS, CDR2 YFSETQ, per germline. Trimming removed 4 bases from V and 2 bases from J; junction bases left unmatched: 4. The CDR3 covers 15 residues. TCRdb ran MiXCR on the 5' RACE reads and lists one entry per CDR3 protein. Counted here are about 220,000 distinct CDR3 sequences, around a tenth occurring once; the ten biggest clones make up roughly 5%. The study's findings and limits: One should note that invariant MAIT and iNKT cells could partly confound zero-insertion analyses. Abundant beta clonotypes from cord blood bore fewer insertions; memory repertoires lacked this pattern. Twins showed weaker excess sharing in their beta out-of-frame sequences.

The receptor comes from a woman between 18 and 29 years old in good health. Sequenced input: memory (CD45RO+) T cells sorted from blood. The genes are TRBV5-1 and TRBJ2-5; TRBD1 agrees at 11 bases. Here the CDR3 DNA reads TGCGCCAGCAGCGCCGGGACAGGGGGACAAGAGACCCAGTACTTC. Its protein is CASSAGTGGQETQYF.